These 27 T cell receptor beta chains originate from one sample sequenced in a study of blood T cell repertoires in COVID-19 (dated by TCRdb to the early 2020s). Libraries were made using the immunoSEQ multiplex PCR assay. Not all clones reach the TCRdb copy of this immuneACCESS table, which keeps in-frame sequences only. Checked studies attribute under half of the gap to unresolved V genes and leave the rest unexplained. The sample table holds roughly 240,000 clones, of which roughly 86% were seen once. The ten largest clonotypes hold approximately 4% of the sample. The sequencing sample was made of peripheral blood. These receptors were obtained from a young man with active or convalescent COVID-19.

This chain joins TRBV5-4 and TRBJ1-2, with 8 positions matching TRBD1. This CDR3 is 17 amino acids long. V was pared by 0 bases and J by 0 bases, with 7 bases of the junction left unmatched. CDR1 and CDR2 from the germline V gene are SGHNT and YYREEE (reference sequence). The DNA for the CDR3 is TGTGCCAGCAGCTTGGGGACAGGGTTGATAGCTAACTATGGCTACACCTTC. This sequence encodes CASSLGTGLIANYGYTF.

The V and J genes are TRBV28 and TRBJ2-1, with 8 positions matching TRBD2. Germline V gene data show CDR1 as MDHEN and CDR2 as SYDVKM. The CDR3 extends over 15 amino acids. After removal of 3 bases from V and 10 bases from J, the junction contained 11 bases not matched to a gene. The CDR3 sequence: CASSFNSGASREQFF. In DNA, the CDR3 is TGTGCCAGCAGTTTTAATAGCGGGGCCTCCCGGGAGCAGTTCTTC.

V gene TRBV7-2 combines with J gene TRBJ1-3, with no clear D. V lost 1 base, J lost 16 bases, and 14 bases lay in between. Germline V CDR1 and CDR2: SGHTA, FQGNSA. This CDR3 spans 12 amino acids. This CDR3 is CASSLVDRESYF. The DNA for the CDR3 is TGTGCCAGCAGCTTAGTTGACCGGGAGTCGTATTTT.

The CDR3 DNA follows: TGTGCCAGCAGCTTAGGAGGTCTAGCTATCACAGATACGCAGTATTTT. It encodes CASSLGGLAITDTQYF. This chain connects TRBV11-2 to TRBJ2-3; a weak D match, TRBD2 (5 bases). Germline V gene sequence: CDR1 SGHAT, CDR2 FQNNGV. This CDR3 comprises 16 residues. The ends were cut back, 1 base at V and 2 bases at J, with 13 bases in the middle.

This clone was observed a few times. The chain is built from TRBV11-2 and TRBJ2-2, with D uncertain. Trimming cost V 4 bases and J 4 bases, with 7 bases left between them. Germline CDR1 SGHAT, CDR2 FQNNGV. The CDR3 is 13 residues long. CDR3 protein: CASSSYFTGELFF. The CDR3 nucleotides read TGTGCCAGCAGCTCTTACTTCACCGGGGAGCTGTTTTTT.

This rearrangement joins TRBV7-9 to TRBJ2-6; D gene uncertain. Germline V gives CDR1 SEHNR, CDR2 FQNEAQ (reference sequence). Trimming shortened V by 4 bases and J by 0 bases, and 19 bases separated the two germline ends. CDR3 length: 19 amino acids. The CDR3 sequence is CASSSRRRAVPSGANVLTF. CDR3 sequence (DNA): TGTGCCAGCAGCTCAAGGCGGAGAGCCGTTCCCTCTGGGGCCAACGTCCTGACTTTC.

The rearrangement uses TRBV24-1 and TRBJ1-5; tentatively, D is TRBD1 (5 bases). From germline, CDR1 is KGHDR and CDR2 SFDVKD. The CDR3 has 13 residues. V was cut by 7 bases and J by 5 bases, with 11 bases left in between. The CDR3, as DNA: TGTGCCACCAGCCAGGGTGTCGATCAGCCCCAGCATTTT. Translation gives CATSQGVDQPQHF.

The J gene is TRBJ1-6, the V gene TRBV2, with no clear D. This CDR3 has 12 amino acids. V was clipped by 4 bases and J by 7 bases, with 5 bases between them. Germline V gives CDR1 SNHLY, CDR2 FYNNEI. The CDR3 is CASSVGNSPLHF. The CDR3 DNA is TGTGCCAGCAGTGTGGGCAATTCACCCCTCCACTTT.

This chain connects TRBV9 to TRBJ1-6, with D possibly TRBD1 on 5 matching bases. The CDR3 runs to 13 residues. Germline values: CDR1 SGDLS, CDR2 YYNGEE. The ends were cut back, 4 bases at V and 13 bases at J, with 15 bases in the middle. The CDR3 loop reads CASSLGPLRPLHF. The CDR3 DNA sequence: TGTGCCAGCAGCTTGGGGCCTCTTCGTCCCCTCCACTTT.

The chain joins TRBV5-4 to TRBJ2-2; D perhaps matches TRBD1 (6 bases). In germline, CDR1 is SGHNT, CDR2 YYREEE (reference sequence). The CDR3 extends over 14 amino acids. The V and J ends lost 3 bases and 1 base respectively, with 7 bases between them. CDR3 loop: CASSSTGNTGELFF. The CDR3, as DNA: TGTGCCAGCAGCTCGACAGGGAACACCGGGGAGCTGTTTTTT. Drawing the rest from reference TRBV5-4 and TRBJ2-2, the complete variable domain is ETGVTQSPTHLIKTRGQQVTLRCSSQSGHNTVSWYQQALGQGPQFIFQYYREEENGRGNFPPRFSGLQFPNYSSELNVNALELDDSALYLCASSSTGNTGELFFGEGSRLTVL.

The chain is built from TRBV19 and TRBJ2-3; 12 positions match TRBD1. V dropped 3 bases and J dropped 10; count of bases not matched to a gene: 14. The CDR3 totals 17 residues. Looked up from germline, CDR1 is LNHDA and CDR2 is SQIVND (reference sequence). CDR3 sequence: CASSILPGQGAIRPQYF. CDR3 nucleotides: TGTGCCAGTAGTATCTTGCCGGGACAGGGGGCAATCCGGCCGCAGTATTTT.

This clone occurred a few times. The V gene is TRBV7-9, the J gene TRBJ1-1, with D uncertain. Trimming stripped 2 bases from V and 3 bases from J, with 19 bases between. There are 17 residues in the CDR3. Germline assignment: CDR1 SEHNR and CDR2 FQNEAQ (reference sequence). The DNA for the CDR3 is TGTGCCAGCAGCTTAACCCCCCTAGGTTCAGTCTACACTGAAGCTTTCTTT. Translation: CASSLTPLGSVYTEAFF.

V and J are TRBV15 and TRBJ2-2; D remains unclear. Germline CDR1 reads LNHNV; CDR2 reads YYDKDF (reference sequence). V was shortened by 1 base and J by 8 bases, with 8 bases between the two germline ends. This CDR3 spans 13 amino acids. The CDR3 protein is CATSRVHEGELFF. In nucleotides, the CDR3 is TGTGCCACCAGCAGAGTTCATGAGGGGGAGCTGTTTTTT.

This chain links TRBV9 with TRBJ2-3; weak D call: TRBD1 (7 bases). Germline V lookup: CDR1 SGDLS, CDR2 YYNGEE. CDR3 length equals 14 residues. The V and J ends lost 6 bases and 5 bases respectively, with 16 bases between them. CDR3 in amino acids: CASNFDREEDTQYF. The CDR3 bases are TGTGCCAGCAATTTTGACAGGGAGGAAGATACGCAGTATTTT.

DNA for the CDR3: TGTGCCAGCACTGCCGGGAACACTGAAGCTTTCTTT. Residues: CASTAGNTEAFF. The rearrangement uses TRBV7-9 and TRBJ1-1; D is undetermined. CDR1 SEHNR and CDR2 FQNEAQ come from the germline V gene (reference sequence). The CDR3 runs to 12 residues. Deletions cut 7 bases from V and 1 base from J, with 7 bases between.

This chain links TRBV9 with TRBJ2-2; 7 bases are a match to TRBD2. Per the germline V gene, CDR1 is SGDLS and CDR2 is YYNGEE. The CDR3 is 19 residues long. The J segment lost 2 bases and the V segment lost 2 bases, leaving 15 bases of the junction unmatched. The CDR3 DNA is TGTGCCAGCAGCGTGTCCCCAGTTTATGCTAGCGGAAACACCGGGGAGCTGTTTTTT. Translated: CASSVSPVYASGNTGELFF. Full variable domain (missing parts from reference TRBV9 and TRBJ2-2): DSGVTQTPKHLITATGQRVTLRCSPRSGDLSVYWYQQSLDQGLQFLIQYYNGEERAKGNILERFSAQQFPDLHSELNLSSLELGDSALYFCASSVSPVYASGNTGELFFGEGSRLTVL.

The chain is built from TRBV7-2 and TRBJ2-7; 11 bases align to TRBD1. With V trimmed by 4 bases and J by 3 bases, 5 bases remained unmatched. Germline CDR1 reads SGHTA; CDR2 reads FQGNSA. The CDR3 extends over 15 amino acids. The CDR3 nucleotides read TGTGCCAGCAGCTACGCCGGGACAGGGGGCTACGAGCAGTACTTC. This sequence encodes CASSYAGTGGYEQYF.

CDR3: CASRLRGESSYEQYF. The CDR3 DNA reads TGTGCCAGCCGGTTACGTGGGGAGAGCTCCTACGAGCAGTACTTC. The chain links TRBV28 to TRBJ2-7; D possibly corresponds to TRBD2 (5 bases). This CDR3 contains 15 residues. The V gene's germline CDR1 is MDHEN and CDR2 SYDVKM. Trimming left V 8 bases short and J 0 bases short, with 17 bases between.

The chain recombines TRBV12-3 or TRBV12-4 with TRBJ1-6, with D possibly being TRBD1 (5 bases). The CDR3 sequence is 13 residues long. Trimming pared 4 bases from V and 8 bases from J, leaving 9 bases between. DNA for the CDR3: TGTGCCAGCAGTTCAGGGTTTGATTCACCCCTCCACTTT. It specifies CASSSGFDSPLHF.

The rearrangement joins TRBV28 to TRBJ2-7; D not certain. Trimming shortened V by 5 bases and J by 0 bases, and 5 bases separated the two germline ends. Germline V gene data show CDR1 as MDHEN and CDR2 as SYDVKM. CDR3 length: 12 amino acids. DNA of the CDR3: TGTGCCAGCAGTCTGAGCTCCTACGAGCAGTACTTC. It encodes CASSLSSYEQYF.

The rearrangement joins TRBV7-3 to TRBJ2-1, with 12 bases lining up with TRBD2. The CDR3 covers 16 residues. Trimming took 4 bases from V and 3 from J; bases not matched to a gene: 4. Germline values: CDR1 SGHTA, CDR2 FQGTGA. The CDR3 DNA reads as TGTGCCAGCAGCTCGACTAGCGGGAGAGGCTACAATGAGCAGTTCTTC. Amino acids: CASSSTSGRGYNEQFF.

V and J are TRBV6-5 and TRBJ2-1; D ambiguous. Germline V CDR1 and CDR2: MNHEY, SVGAGI. The CDR3 has 11 residues. CDR3 nucleotides: TGTGTCGTTCACGGCTACAATGAGCAGTTCTTC. Residues: CVVHGYNEQFF.

This chain links TRBV29-1 with TRBJ1-2; D may be TRBD1 (6 bases). V was shortened by 6 bases and J by 3 bases, with 14 bases between the two germline ends. Germline values: CDR1 SQVTM, CDR2 ANQGSEA. The CDR3 is made up of 13 amino acids. CDR3 amino acids: CSVVIQGDYGYTF. CDR3 in DNA: TGCAGCGTCGTTATACAGGGAGACTATGGCTACACCTTC.

This rearrangement joins TRBV1 to TRBJ2-1; the DNA was not compared with TRBD2, the D call given in the table. TRBV1 represents a pseudogene. This CDR3 contains 13 residues. CDR3 region: CTSSQQLRGEQFF. CDR3 nucleotide sequence: TGCACCAGCAGCCAACAACTTCGCGGGGAGCAGTTCTTC.

V usage is TRBV11-3 and J usage is TRBJ2-3; D is possibly TRBD1 (6 bases). V lost 3 bases to trimming and J lost 0 bases, with 10 bases between them. Germline V gives CDR1 SGHNT, CDR2 YENEEA. This CDR3 region has 15 residues. The CDR3 bases are TGTGCCAGCAGCTTGGGGACATCAAGCACAGATACGCAGTATTTT. As protein: CASSLGTSSTDTQYF.

The chain's CDR3 is CASSGRTYPDTQYF. CDR3 in DNA: TGTGCCAGCAGCGGGCGGACATATCCAGATACGCAGTATTTT. The J gene is TRBJ2-3, the V gene TRBV9, with a possible D match to TRBD1 (5 bases). The CDR3 spans 14 residues. Per the germline V gene, CDR1 is SGDLS and CDR2 is YYNGEE. V was cut by 3 bases and J by 4 bases, with 12 bases left in between.

The gene calls are TRBV15 and TRBJ2-7; 8 bases align to TRBD1. Germline V gene sequence: CDR1 LNHNV, CDR2 YYDKDF (reference sequence). The CDR3 runs to 16 residues. The V gene end was trimmed by 1 base and the J gene end by 0 bases; junction bases not matched to a gene: 5. The CDR3 region has the DNA TGTGCCACCAGCAGAGCCTCCGGACAGGGCTCCTACGAGCAGTACTTC. Translation gives CATSRASGQGSYEQYF.